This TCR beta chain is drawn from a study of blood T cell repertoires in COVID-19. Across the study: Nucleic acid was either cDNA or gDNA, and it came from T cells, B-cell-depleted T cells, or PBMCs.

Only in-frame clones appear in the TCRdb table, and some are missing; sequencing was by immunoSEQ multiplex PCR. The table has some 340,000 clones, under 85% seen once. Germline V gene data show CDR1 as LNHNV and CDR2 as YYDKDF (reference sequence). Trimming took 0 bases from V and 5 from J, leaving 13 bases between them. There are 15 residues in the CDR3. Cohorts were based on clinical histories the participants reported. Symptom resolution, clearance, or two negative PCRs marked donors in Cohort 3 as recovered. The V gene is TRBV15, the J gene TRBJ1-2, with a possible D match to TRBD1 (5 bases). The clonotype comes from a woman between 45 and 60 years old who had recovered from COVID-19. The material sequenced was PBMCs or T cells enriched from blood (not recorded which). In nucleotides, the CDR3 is TGTGCCACCAGCAGAGAAAGGGGCGCGGGGTATGGCTACACCTTC. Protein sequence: CATSRERGAGYGYTF.